This is a list of T cell receptor beta chains from one sample in a study of T cells in Graves' hyperthyroidism and ophthalmopathy. One entry per CDR3 protein, called by TCRdb with MiXCR from the multiplex PCR reads. The sample holds 300,000 to 450,000 distinct CDR3 sequences, roughly 18% seen once. What was sequenced was blood. These receptors originate from a woman aged 40 to 50 with Graves' ophthalmopathy. The CDR3 runs from the conserved cysteine through the conserved F or W. Fields, in order: V gene, J gene, CDR3 protein.

v_call: TRBV28; j_call: TRBJ2-7; cdr3_aa: CASSGSGRAPYEQYF
v_call: TRBV11-1; j_call: TRBJ2-7; cdr3_aa: CASSSFGGLYEQYF
v_call: TRBV13; j_call: TRBJ1-1; cdr3_aa: CASNLRGSPLGTEAFF
v_call: TRBV20-1; j_call: TRBJ2-7; cdr3_aa: CSARDATSTYEQYF
v_call: TRBV25-1; j_call: TRBJ2-5; cdr3_aa: CASSEFRGQQETQYF
v_call: TRBV30; j_call: TRBJ1-1; cdr3_aa: CAWMPQHGMNTEAFF
v_call: TRBV12-3/TRBV12-4; j_call: TRBJ2-7; cdr3_aa: CASSQTSGEQYF
v_call: TRBV10-1; j_call: TRBJ2-7; cdr3_aa: CASPQGEGHSRPEQYF
v_call: TRBV19; j_call: TRBJ2-2; cdr3_aa: CASSILQEGTANTGELFF
v_call: TRBV2; j_call: TRBJ1-2; cdr3_aa: CASSGTGTGYGYTF
v_call: TRBV6-2/TRBV6-3; j_call: TRBJ1-6; cdr3_aa: CASSYRSGQGSSYNSPLHF
v_call: TRBV4-3; j_call: TRBJ1-2; cdr3_aa: CASSQDPPPWGTYGYTF
v_call: TRBV30; j_call: TRBJ1-1; cdr3_aa: CAWTMTGMNTEAFF
v_call: TRBV28; j_call: TRBJ2-7; cdr3_aa: CASTTGLSYEQYF
v_call: TRBV20-1; j_call: TRBJ1-1; cdr3_aa: CSATGTGVLDTEAFF
v_call: TRBV5-1; j_call: TRBJ2-7; cdr3_aa: CASSVSGVSSYEQYF
v_call: TRBV6-5; j_call: TRBJ2-5; cdr3_aa: CASGRSLGGETQYF
v_call: TRBV6-1; j_call: TRBJ2-5; cdr3_aa: CASSRLAAFQETQYF
v_call: TRBV6-5; j_call: TRBJ1-1; cdr3_aa: CASSYGSHTEAFF